This T cell receptor beta chain was sequenced in a study of human T cells and chemical hapten exposure. Study summary: The variation in per-sample TCR yields arose mainly from small differences in pooled library volumes.

General study findings and limits: The number of TCRs above 1 in 1000 frequency did not change after DPC sensitization.

V lost 5 bases to trimming and J lost 2 bases, with 5 bases between them. The CDR3 length is 12 residues. The germline CDR1 and CDR2 sequences are KGHDR and SFDVKD. About this clonotype itself: The antigen remains unidentified.

What the library attached to individual cDNA molecules were unique molecular identifiers. Original methodology: Samples ranged from roughly 23,224 to 690,600 TCRs, with a median of roughly 95,000. TCRdb redid the calling of the RACE reads with MiXCR, one entry per CDR3 protein. TCRdb's processing, not the study's, gives the V and J calls here. This table holds 75,000 to 100,000 distinct CDR3 sequences, about 8.7% found once. Stated time point: healthy volunteer bleed at 2 weeks. Researchers extracted total RNA from unfractionated whole blood. The TCR originated in a female donor in good health. Some clones in this sample may be carry-over from other donors' samples. The chain uses TRBV24-1 and TRBJ1-2; the D is unclear. Material for sequencing was whole blood. The CDR3 sequence is CATSGSNYGYTF. In nucleotides, the CDR3 is TGTGCCACCAGTGGTTCGAACTATGGCTACACCTTC.